Many counts were recorded for the clone carrying this TCR beta chain. As yet, its antigen is unknown. These data belong to a study of blood T cells in healthy people across ages. General study findings and limits: Greater diversity and more naive CD4+ cells were seen in long-lived donors than in aged donors.

The V gene's germline CDR1 is DFQATT and CDR2 SNEGSKA (reference sequence). V was pared by 6 bases and J by 1 base, with 18 bases between. The CDR3 totals 15 residues. Sample-barcoded 5' priming and a J-beta primer mix drove a second PCR of 7 to 11 cycles. TCRdb called the 5' RACE reads again in MiXCR, with one record for every CDR3 protein. The table lists approximately 680,000 distinct CDR3 sequences, 32% of them singletons, with approximately 15% in the top ten. The genes are TRBV20-1 and TRBJ1-1; no clear D. Sequenced sample: blood. This TCR derives from a woman aged 80 or over in good health. CDR3 coding DNA: TGCAGTGCCGGCGCTATAAAAAACCCGAACACTGAAGCTTTCTTT. It yields the protein CSAGAIKNPNTEAFF.